This T cell receptor beta chain was recovered during a study of T cell responses to AZD1222 COVID-19 vaccine. J gave up 4 bases and V 4 bases, and 5 bases lay outside the gene matches. CDR1 and CDR2 (germline): LGHDT, YNNKEL (reference sequence). CDR3 length: 16 amino acids. Study conclusions and caveats: Two doses of AZD1222 preceded a rise in Spike-specific TCR breadth and depth. Donor demographics were predominantly white British with a female majority; clonal diversity may be underestimated.

The table came from immunoSEQ multiplex PCR; TCRdb's copy has only in-frame clones and leaves some out. The data show about 130,000 clones, with approximately 90% seen just once and about 1.9% held by the top ten. On this clone itself: Its antigen is unidentified.

This chain connects TRBV3-1 (or the pseudogene TRBV3-2) to TRBJ2-3, with TRBD2 matching over 13 bases. The material sequenced was peripheral blood, taken on day 0 of AZD1222 vaccination. The TCR originated in an adult in good health. The CDR3 here is CASSRRTSGGSDTQYF. The DNA for the CDR3 is TGTGCCAGCAGCCGACGGACTAGCGGGGGCTCAGATACGCAGTATTTT.